This T cell receptor beta chain derives from a study of shared clonotypes between healthy human individuals (dated by TCRdb to 2020 to 2021). For the study in its entirety: A couple of women and three men aged 18 to 49 years were included in the cohort. To increase sequencing depth and limit assay-specific biases, different laboratories used diverse techniques to prepare libraries and sequence TCR repertoires. Blood TCR repertoires of a handful of healthy adults were deeply sequenced to estimate repertoire size and the extent of clonotype sharing between individuals. For each donor, CD4 naive and CD4 memory were each run on three plates, CD8 naive on two plates, and CD8 memory on one plate. Between about 0.9 and 9 billion PBMCs per donor were obtained by leukapheresis. Study-wide conclusions, independent of this receptor: Because the study included a small number of donors, the genetic and exposure-history diversity represented was limited. Compared with non-shared clonotypes, clonotypes shared by all four sorted-subset donors had higher generation probabilities. Rarefaction of sorted-subset datasets indicated incomplete sequencing despite the large sequencing depth. Across a few donors, approximately 5% of naive CD4, approximately 3.6% of naive CD8, around 2.5% of memory CD4, and approximately 0.4% of memory CD8 clonotypes were shared. Pairwise subsampling indicated that sequencing depth was expected to affect the degree of clonotype sharing among donors. Naive subsets generally had larger estimated clonotype richness than memory subsets did. Only blood was sampled, and tissue TCR repertoires likely differ from those in blood.

This clone was seen just once. It has no known antigen specificity. Base-call qualities are not available, and no considerably larger clone is one nucleotide away. The CDR3 measures 18 amino acids from cysteine to phenylalanine. Just the 54-base CDR3 DNA is kept, in frame starting at base 1. The CDR1 and CDR2 encoded by the germline V gene are WSHSY and SAAADI. V is trimmed back by 10 bases and J by 3 bases, and the junction contains 23 bases that no gene match accounts for. TCR CDR3 regions were amplified from genomic DNA by multiplex PCR using the deep immunoSEQ assay. Genomic DNA extracted from each cell subset was distributed evenly over all wells of several immunoSEQ 96-well plates, and each plate served as one replicate. For sorted subsets, around 200 ng genomic DNA, equal to 25,000 to 35,000 T cell genomes, was loaded into each replicate PCR. Purified libraries were measured with a Qubit 3.0 fluorometer, size-checked on a Bioanalyzer 2100, and measured again with the KAPA Library Quantification kit. A separate single-read 150-cycle Illumina NextSeq 550 flow cell was used to sequence each immunoSEQ 96-well plate. From the authors' description of their analysis: The immunoSEQ output contained only junctional sequences without quality scores, so filtering could not match that applied to full-length reads. Sequences were annotated with PyIR, a Python wrapper for IgBLAST v1.9, using IMGT germline references to assign V/J genes and CDR3. Any read was removed if the V/J assignment was weak (E-value above 1e-6), the CDR3 was missing, or the read contained stop codons, out-of-frame junctions, or ambiguous translated residues. V3J clonotypes were defined as sequences sharing an identical inferred V gene, J gene, and CDR3 amino acid sequence. Percentage overlap between repertoires was computed as shared unique clonotypes divided by the size of the smaller repertoire. Three approaches were used to assess repertoire richness: RTK rarefaction, the Chao1 estimator, and Recon v2.1 estimates of unobserved clonotypes. For all TCRbeta clonotypes obtained by the gDNA method from a handful of donors, generation probabilities were computed with OLGA. The table was pulled from immuneACCESS by TCRdb, which kept in-frame rearrangements only. Such tables lose some clones; where checked, under half of the loss comes from unresolved V genes, and the rest has no known cause. D and trimming come from the DNA, and the V and J calls and clone size come from that table. This sample is represented by 2 million to 2.5 million clones; nearly 97% of them were singletons. More than 0.1% of the sample is taken by the ten largest.

Donors were healthy HIV-negative adults with no recently reported acute infections or vaccinations. Only Caucasian adults living in Nashville, Tennessee, USA were represented among the donors. CD4+ T cells were enriched by magnetic negative selection; naive cells were then positively selected on CD45RA, and the negative fraction formed the memory subset. Blood was collected by leukapheresis, and PBMCs were isolated by Ficoll-Histopaque density gradient centrifugation and then cryopreserved in liquid nitrogen vapor phase. Analytical flow cytometry was used to check the purity and quantity of every magnetically sorted T cell population. Each sorted fraction had its genomic DNA isolated and then quantified by UV absorbance on a Nanodrop 2000c.

In this chain, TRBV10-2 is recombined with TRBJ1-2; the junction holds 7 bases that match TRBD1. This sequence originates from a man between 18 and 35 years old in good health. Sample: naive CD4+ T cells sorted from blood. The sample's cell subset or site, from its label and the paper: CD45RA+ positively selected. The CDR3 has the sequence CANRGQAVLRYPHYGYTF. The base sequence is TGCGCCAACAGAGGACAGGCGGTCCTCCGATACCCGCACTATGGCTACACCTTC.